One and the same sample provided the 4 T cell receptor beta chains below, sequenced in a study of response to subunit inactivated influenza vaccine (dated 2018 in TCRdb). The library was built by means of RT-PCR. Sequencing was carried out with an Illumina HiSeq 2500. TCRdb reprocessing: public reads trimmed at Q25 with fastp, clones called with MiXCR, in-frame beta chains kept. All rows with the same CDR3 protein become a single entry with the most common DNA and genes. The table for this sample lists 650,000 to 800,000 distinct CDR3 sequences; around 14% of them were counted only once. The ten top clones hold 5.5% to 7% of the sample. The sample consisted of PBMCs from blood, taken about 14 days before vaccination. These receptors were obtained from a man over 45 who received an inactivated influenza vaccine. Donor details come from another sample of the same person, matched by shared clones.

This clonotype was counted between two and nine times. The chain combines TRBV25-1 with TRBJ1-2; D uncertain. The CDR3 is made up of 10 amino acids. V lost 6 bases to trimming and J lost 6 bases, with 5 bases between them. Germline CDR1 is MGHDK and CDR2 is SYGVNS. The CDR3 nucleotides read TGTGCCAGCAGGGGAAATGGCTACACCTTC. This encodes CASRGNGYTF.

The V gene is TRBV20-1, the J gene TRBJ2-7; 14 bases match TRBD2. With V trimmed by 6 bases and J by 3 bases, 13 bases remained unmatched. Looked up from germline, CDR1 is DFQATT and CDR2 is SNEGSKA (reference sequence). This CDR3 has 17 amino acids. CDR3 bases: TGCAGTGCAGGACAGGGGACTAGCGGGAGTTTCTACTACGAGCAGTACTTC. As protein: CSAGQGTSGSFYYEQYF.

This clonotype was counted only a few times. The chain recombines TRBV11-2 with TRBJ1-3; D gene unclear. The CDR3 is made up of 13 amino acids. V dropped 3 bases and J dropped 5 bases, with 8 bases sitting between them. Per germline, CDR1 SGHAT and CDR2 FQNNGV. CDR3 protein: CASSFRGRNTIYF. Written as DNA, the CDR3 is TGTGCCAGCAGCTTCCGTGGGCGAAACACCATATATTTT.

This clonotype showed up just a few times. The V call is TRBV29-1, the J call TRBJ2-7, with D tentatively TRBD1 (5 bases). The CDR3 length is 12 residues. Trimming left V 4 bases short and J 1 base short, with 8 bases between. Per the germline V gene, CDR1 is SQVTM and CDR2 is ANQGSEA. The CDR3 here is CSVVGPSYEQYF. The CDR3 DNA follows: TGCAGCGTTGTGGGGCCTTCCTACGAGCAGTACTTC.